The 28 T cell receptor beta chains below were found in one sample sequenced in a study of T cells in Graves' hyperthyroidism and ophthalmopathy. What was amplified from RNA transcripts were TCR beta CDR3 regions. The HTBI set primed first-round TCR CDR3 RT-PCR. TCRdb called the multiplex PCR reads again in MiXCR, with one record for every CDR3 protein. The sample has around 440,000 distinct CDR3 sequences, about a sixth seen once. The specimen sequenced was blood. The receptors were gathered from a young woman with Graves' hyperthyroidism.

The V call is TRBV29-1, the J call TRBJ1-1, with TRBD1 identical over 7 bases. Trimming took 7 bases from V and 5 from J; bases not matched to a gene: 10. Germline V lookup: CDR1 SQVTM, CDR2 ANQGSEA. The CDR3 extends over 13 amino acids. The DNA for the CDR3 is TGCAGCGCTTTAATCAGGGGGAGGACTGAAGCTTTCTTT. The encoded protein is CSALIRGRTEAFF.

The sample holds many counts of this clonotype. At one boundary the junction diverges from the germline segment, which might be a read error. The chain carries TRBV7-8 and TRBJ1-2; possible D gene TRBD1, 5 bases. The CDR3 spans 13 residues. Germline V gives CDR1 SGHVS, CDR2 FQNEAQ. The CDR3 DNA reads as TGTGCCAGCAGCGTAGCGGGGGTCTTGGGCTACACCTTC. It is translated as CASSVAGVLGYTF.

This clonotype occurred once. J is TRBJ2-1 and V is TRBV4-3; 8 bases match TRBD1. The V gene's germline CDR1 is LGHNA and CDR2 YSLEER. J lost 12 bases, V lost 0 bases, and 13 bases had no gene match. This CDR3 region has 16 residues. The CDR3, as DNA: TGCGCCAGCAGCCAAGAAGAGGGCAGGGGGCTCATCGGGCAGTTCTTC. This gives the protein CASSQEEGRGLIGQFF.

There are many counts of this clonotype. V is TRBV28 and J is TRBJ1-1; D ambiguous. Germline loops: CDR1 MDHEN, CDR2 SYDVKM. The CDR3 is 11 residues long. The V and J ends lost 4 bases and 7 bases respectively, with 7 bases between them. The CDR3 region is CASSSTFEAFF. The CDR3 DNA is TGTGCCAGCAGTTCCACATTTGAAGCTTTCTTT.

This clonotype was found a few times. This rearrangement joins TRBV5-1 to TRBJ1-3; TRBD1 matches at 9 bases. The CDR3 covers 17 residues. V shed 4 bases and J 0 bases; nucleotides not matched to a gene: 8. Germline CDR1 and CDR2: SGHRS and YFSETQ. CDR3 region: CASSADRGYNSGNTIYF. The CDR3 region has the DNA TGCGCCAGCAGCGCGGACAGGGGCTATAACTCTGGAAACACCATATATTTT. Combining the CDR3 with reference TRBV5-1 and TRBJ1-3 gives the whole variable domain KAGVTQTPRYLIKTRGQQVTLSCSPISGHRSVSWYQQTPGQGLQFLFEYFSETQRNKGNFPGRFSGRQFSNSRSEMNVSTLELGDSALYLCASSADRGYNSGNTIYFGEGSWLTVV.

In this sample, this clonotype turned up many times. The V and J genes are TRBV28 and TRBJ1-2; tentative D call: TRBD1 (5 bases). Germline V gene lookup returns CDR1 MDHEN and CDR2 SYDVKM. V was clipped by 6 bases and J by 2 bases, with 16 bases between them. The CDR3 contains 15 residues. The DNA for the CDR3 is TGTGCCAGCAGCTCTCCCGGGACCAAAAACTATGGCTACACCTTC. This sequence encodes CASSSPGTKNYGYTF.

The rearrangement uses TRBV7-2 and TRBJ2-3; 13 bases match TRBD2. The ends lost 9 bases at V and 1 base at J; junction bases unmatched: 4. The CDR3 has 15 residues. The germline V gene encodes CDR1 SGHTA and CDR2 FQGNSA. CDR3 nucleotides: TGTGCCAGTACTAGCGGGAGGGGCGGCACAGATACGCAGTATTTT. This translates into CASTSGRGGTDTQYF. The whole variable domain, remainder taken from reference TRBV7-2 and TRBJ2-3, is GAGVSQSPSNKVTEKGKDVELRCDPISGHTALYWYRQSLGQGLEFLIYFQGNSAPDKSGLPSDRFSAERTGGSVSTLTIQRTQQEDSAVYLCASTSGRGGTDTQYFGPGTRLTVL.

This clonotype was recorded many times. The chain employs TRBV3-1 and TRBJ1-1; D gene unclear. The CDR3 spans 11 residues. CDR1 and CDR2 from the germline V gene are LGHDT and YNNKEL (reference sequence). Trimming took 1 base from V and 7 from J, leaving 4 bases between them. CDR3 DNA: TGTGCCAGCAGCCAAGGGAGTGAAGCTTTCTTT. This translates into CASSQGSEAFF.

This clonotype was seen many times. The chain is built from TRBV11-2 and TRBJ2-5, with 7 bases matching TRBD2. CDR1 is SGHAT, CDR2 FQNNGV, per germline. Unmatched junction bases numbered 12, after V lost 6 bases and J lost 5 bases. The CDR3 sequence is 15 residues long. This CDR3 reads CASRERAGREETQYF. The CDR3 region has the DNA TGTGCCAGCAGGGAGAGGGCAGGGAGGGAGGAGACCCAGTACTTC.

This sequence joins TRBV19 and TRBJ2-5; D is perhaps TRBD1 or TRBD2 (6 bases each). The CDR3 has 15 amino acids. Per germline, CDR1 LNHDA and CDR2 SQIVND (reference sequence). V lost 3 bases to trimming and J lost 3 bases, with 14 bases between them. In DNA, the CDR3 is TGTGCCAGTAGTATCCGGGGGCGCGTCAAAGAGACCCAGTACTTC. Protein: CASSIRGRVKETQYF. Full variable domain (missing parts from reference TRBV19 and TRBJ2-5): DGGITQSPKYLFRKEGQNVTLSCEQNLNHDAMYWYRQDPGQGLRLIYYSQIVNDFQKGDIAEGYSVSREKKESFPLTVTSAQKNPTAFYLCASSIRGRVKETQYFGPGTRLLVL.

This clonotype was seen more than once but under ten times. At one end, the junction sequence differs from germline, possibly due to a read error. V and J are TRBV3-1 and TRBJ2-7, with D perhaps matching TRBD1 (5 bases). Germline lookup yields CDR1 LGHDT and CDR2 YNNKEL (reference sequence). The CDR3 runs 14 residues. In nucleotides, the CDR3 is TGTGCCAGCAGCCAACAGGGCGACCCCTACGAGCGGTACTTC. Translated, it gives CASSQQGDPYERYF.

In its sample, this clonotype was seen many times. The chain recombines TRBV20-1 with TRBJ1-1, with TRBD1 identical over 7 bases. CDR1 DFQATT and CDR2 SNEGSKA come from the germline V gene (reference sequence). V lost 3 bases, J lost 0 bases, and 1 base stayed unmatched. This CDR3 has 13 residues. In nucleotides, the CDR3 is TGCAGTGCTAGGGGACAGCTGAACACTGAAGCTTTCTTT. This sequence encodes CSARGQLNTEAFF.

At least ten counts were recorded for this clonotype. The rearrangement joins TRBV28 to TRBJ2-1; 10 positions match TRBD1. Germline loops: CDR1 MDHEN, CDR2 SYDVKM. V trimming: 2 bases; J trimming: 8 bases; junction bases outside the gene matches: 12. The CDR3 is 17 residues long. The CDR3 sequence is CASSLPFSGQGIDEQFF. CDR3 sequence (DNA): TGTGCCAGCAGTTTACCCTTCTCGGGACAGGGGATCGATGAGCAGTTCTTC.

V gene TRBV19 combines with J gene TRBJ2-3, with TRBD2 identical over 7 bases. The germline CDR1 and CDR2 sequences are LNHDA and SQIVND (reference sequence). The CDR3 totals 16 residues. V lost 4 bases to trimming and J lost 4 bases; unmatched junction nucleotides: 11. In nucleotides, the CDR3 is TGTGCCAGTAGTAATACCGGGACTATCAGCGCAGATACGCAGTATTTT. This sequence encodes CASSNTGTISADTQYF. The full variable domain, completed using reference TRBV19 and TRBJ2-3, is DGGITQSPKYLFRKEGQNVTLSCEQNLNHDAMYWYRQDPGQGLRLIYYSQIVNDFQKGDIAEGYSVSREKKESFPLTVTSAQKNPTAFYLCASSNTGTISADTQYFGPGTRLTVL.

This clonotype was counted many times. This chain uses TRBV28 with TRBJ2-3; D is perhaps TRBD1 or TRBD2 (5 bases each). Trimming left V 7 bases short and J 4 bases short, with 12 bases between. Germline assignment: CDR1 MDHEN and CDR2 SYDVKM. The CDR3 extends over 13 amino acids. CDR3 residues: CASIPQGADTQYF. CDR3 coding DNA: TGTGCCAGCATCCCTCAGGGAGCAGATACGCAGTATTTT.

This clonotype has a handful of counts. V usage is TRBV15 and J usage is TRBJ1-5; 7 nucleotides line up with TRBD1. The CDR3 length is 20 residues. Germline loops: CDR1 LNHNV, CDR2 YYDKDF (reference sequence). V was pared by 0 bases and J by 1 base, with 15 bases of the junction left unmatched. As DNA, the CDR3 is TGTGCCACCAGCAGAGATCGAGGGCGGGGTCGAGGGGGCAGCAATCAGCCCCAGCATTTT. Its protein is CATSRDRGRGRGGSNQPQHF. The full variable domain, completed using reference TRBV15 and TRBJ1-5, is DAMVIQNPRYQVTQFGKPVTLSCSQTLNHNVMYWYQQKSSQAPKLLFHYYDKDFNNEADTPDNFQSRRPNTSFCFLDIRSPGLGDTAMYLCATSRDRGRGRGGSNQPQHFGDGTRLSIL.

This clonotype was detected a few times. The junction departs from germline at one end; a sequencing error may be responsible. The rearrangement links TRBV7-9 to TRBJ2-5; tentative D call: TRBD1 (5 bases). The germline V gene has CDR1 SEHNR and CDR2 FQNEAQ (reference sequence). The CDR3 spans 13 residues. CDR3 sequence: CASSLDRSDPRHF. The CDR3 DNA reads TGTGCCAGCAGCTTAGACAGGTCGGACCCCCGACACTTC.

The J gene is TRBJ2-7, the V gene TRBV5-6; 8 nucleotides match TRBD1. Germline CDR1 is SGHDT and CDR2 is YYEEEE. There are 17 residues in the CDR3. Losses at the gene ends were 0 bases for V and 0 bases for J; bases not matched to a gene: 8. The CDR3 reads CASSLAGQGAPSYEQYF. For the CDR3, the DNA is TGTGCCAGCAGCTTGGCCGGGCAGGGGGCCCCCTCCTACGAGCAGTACTTC.

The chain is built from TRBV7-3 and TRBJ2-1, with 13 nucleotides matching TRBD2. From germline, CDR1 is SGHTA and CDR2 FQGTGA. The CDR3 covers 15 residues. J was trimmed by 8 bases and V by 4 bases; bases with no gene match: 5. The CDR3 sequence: CASSYGLAGVDEQFF. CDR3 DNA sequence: TGTGCCAGCAGCTATGGACTAGCGGGAGTAGATGAGCAGTTCTTC. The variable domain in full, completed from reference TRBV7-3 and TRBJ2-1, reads GAGVSQTPSNKVTEKGKYVELRCDPISGHTALYWYRQSLGQGPEFLIYFQGTGAADDSGLPNDRFFAVRPEGSVSTLKIQRTERGDSAVYLCASSYGLAGVDEQFFGPGTRLTVL.

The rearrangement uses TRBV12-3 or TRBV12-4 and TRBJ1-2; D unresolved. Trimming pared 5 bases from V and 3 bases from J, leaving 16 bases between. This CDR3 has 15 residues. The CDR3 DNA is TGTGCCAGCAGTCCTGGTCCCGACCCCTACTATGGCTACACCTTC. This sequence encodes CASSPGPDPYYGYTF.

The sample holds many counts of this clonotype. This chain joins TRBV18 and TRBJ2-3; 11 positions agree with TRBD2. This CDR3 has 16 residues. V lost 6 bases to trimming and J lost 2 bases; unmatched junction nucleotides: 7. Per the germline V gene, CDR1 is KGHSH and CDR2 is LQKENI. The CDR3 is CASSRPGLAVTDTQYF. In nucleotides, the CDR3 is TGTGCCAGCTCGCGTCCGGGACTAGCGGTCACAGATACGCAGTATTTT.

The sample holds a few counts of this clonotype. CDR3 DNA sequence: TGCGCCAGCAGCCAAGGAATCACGACCTACGAGCAGTACTTC. Residues: CASSQGITTYEQYF. The V call is TRBV4-3, the J call TRBJ2-7; D uncertain. The germline V gene has CDR1 LGHNA and CDR2 YSLEER. The CDR3 runs to 14 residues. V lost 1 base, J lost 2 bases, and 9 bases lay in between.

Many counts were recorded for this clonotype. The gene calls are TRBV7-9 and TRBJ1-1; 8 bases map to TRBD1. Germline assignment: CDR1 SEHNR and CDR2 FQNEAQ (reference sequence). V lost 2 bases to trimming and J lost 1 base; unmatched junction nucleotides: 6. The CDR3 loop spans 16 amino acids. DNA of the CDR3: TGTGCCAGCAGCTTATCCCCGGGACAGGAGAACACTGAAGCTTTCTTT. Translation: CASSLSPGQENTEAFF.

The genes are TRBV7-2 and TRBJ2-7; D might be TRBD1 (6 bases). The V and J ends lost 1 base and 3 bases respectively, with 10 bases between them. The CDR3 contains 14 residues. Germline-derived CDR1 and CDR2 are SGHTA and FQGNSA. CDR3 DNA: TGTGCCAGCAGCTTAGAACAGGGAATCTACGAGCAGTACTTC. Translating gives CASSLEQGIYEQYF.

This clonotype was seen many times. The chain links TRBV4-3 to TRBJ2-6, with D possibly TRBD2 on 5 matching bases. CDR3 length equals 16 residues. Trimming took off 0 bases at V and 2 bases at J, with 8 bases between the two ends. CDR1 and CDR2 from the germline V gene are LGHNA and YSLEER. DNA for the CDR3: TGCGCCAGCAGCCAAGATTCCGGGGCTGGGGCCAACGTCCTGACTTTC. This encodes CASSQDSGAGANVLTF.

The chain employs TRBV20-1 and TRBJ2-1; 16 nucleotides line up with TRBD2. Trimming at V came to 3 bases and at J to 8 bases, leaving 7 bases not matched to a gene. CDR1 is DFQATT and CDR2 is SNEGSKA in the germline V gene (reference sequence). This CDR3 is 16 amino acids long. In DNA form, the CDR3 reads TGCAGTGCTAGGGCCGGGACTAGCGGGGGGGTCGATGAGCAGTTCTTC. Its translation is CSARAGTSGGVDEQFF.

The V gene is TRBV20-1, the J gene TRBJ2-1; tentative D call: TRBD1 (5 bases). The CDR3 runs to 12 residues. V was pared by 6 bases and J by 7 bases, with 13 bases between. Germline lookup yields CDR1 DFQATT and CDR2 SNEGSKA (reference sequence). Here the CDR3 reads CSAILTANEQFF. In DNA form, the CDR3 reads TGCAGTGCCATCCTGACAGCTAATGAGCAGTTCTTC.

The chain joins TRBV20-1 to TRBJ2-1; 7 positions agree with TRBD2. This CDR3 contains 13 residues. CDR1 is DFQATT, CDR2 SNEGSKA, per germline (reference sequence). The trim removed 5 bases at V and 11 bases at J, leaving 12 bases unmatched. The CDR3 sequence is CSAEARTRGKQFF. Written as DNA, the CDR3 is TGCAGTGCTGAAGCCAGGACTAGGGGTAAGCAGTTCTTC.